These 10 T cell receptor beta chains were sequenced from one sample in a study of blood T cells in healthy people across ages. A second PCR of about 6 to 12 cycles used a sample-barcoded 5' primer and a J-beta primer mix. In TCRdb, the 5' RACE reads were re-called with MiXCR into one record per CDR3 protein. This table holds around 650,000 distinct CDR3 sequences, approximately 30% found once. Sequencing used blood. The receptors come from a woman older than 75 in good health.

This chain connects TRBV9 to TRBJ2-2; D remains ambiguous. CDR1 and CDR2 from the germline V gene are SGDLS and YYNGEE. V lost 0 bases, J lost 5 bases, and 14 bases lay in between. This CDR3 comprises 16 residues. The CDR3 DNA reads TGTGCCAGCAGCGTAGCGGCAAACTCCCGAACCGGGGAGCTGTTTTTT. Protein: CASSVAANSRTGELFF.

As regards this clonotype: Being one base from a much bigger clone, this may be a read error. The rearrangement joins TRBV6-6 to TRBJ1-2, with D perhaps matching TRBD1 (5 bases). Germline V gene lookup returns CDR1 MNHNY and CDR2 SVGAGI (reference sequence). The length of the CDR3 is 13 residues. V dropped 6 bases and J dropped 5 bases, with 13 bases sitting between them. The CDR3 sequence is CASSRDPAYGYTF. The CDR3 DNA sequence: TGTGCCAGCAGCCGGGACCCCGCGTATGGCTACACCTTC.

There are a few counts of this clonotype. The chain employs TRBV10-3 and TRBJ1-6; TRBD1 agrees at 11 bases. There are 17 residues in the CDR3. The germline CDR1 and CDR2 sequences are ENHRY and SYGVKD. With 3 bases clipped from V and 7 bases from J, the junction kept 8 bases outside the gene matches. The CDR3 DNA reads TGTGCCATCAGTGACGGCATGGGGACAGGGGGGAATTCACCCCTCCACTTT. Translating gives CAISDGMGTGGNSPLHF.

This clonotype has only a few counts. V is TRBV5-1 and J is TRBJ1-5, with D possibly TRBD1 on 5 matching bases. Germline assignment: CDR1 SGHRS and CDR2 YFSETQ. Trimming took off 2 bases at V and 9 bases at J, with 9 bases between the two ends. The CDR3 extends over 12 amino acids. The CDR3 DNA sequence: TGCGCCAGCAGCTTCACAGGACGGCCCCAGCATTTT. Translated: CASSFTGRPQHF.

In DNA, the CDR3 is TGTGCCAGCAGGGCGGGACAGGCGAGCTCCTACGAGCAGTACTTC. Amino acids: CASRAGQASSYEQYF. The chain couples TRBV5-5 to TRBJ2-7; 8 bases agree with TRBD1. The CDR3 extends over 15 amino acids. Germline CDR1 reads SGHKS; CDR2 reads YYEKEE (reference sequence). The V gene end was trimmed by 5 bases and the J gene end by 0 bases; junction bases not matched to a gene: 7.

The chain combines TRBV28 with TRBJ2-1; TRBD1 matches at 9 bases. Germline V lookup: CDR1 MDHEN, CDR2 SYDVKM. The CDR3 is made up of 12 amino acids. Losses at the gene ends were 10 bases for V and 5 bases for J; bases not matched to a gene: 3. CDR3 region: CAIWDRDNEQFF. The CDR3 nucleotides are TGTGCCATCTGGGACAGGGACAATGAGCAGTTCTTC.

This chain joins TRBV9 and TRBJ2-4; D not certain. The J call may be faulty, since TRBJ2-7 better matches the DNA end. CDR3 length equals 12 residues. The germline gives CDR1 SGDLS, CDR2 YYNGEE. The CDR3 is CASSVAGSEQYF. The CDR3, as DNA: TGTGCCAGCAGCGTAGCAGGATCCGAGCAGTACTTC.

The chain employs TRBV20-1 and TRBJ2-7; 7 nucleotides agree with TRBD2. The DNA end lines up better with TRBJ2-5; the J call may be wrong. Germline lookup yields CDR1 DFQATT and CDR2 SNEGSKA (reference sequence). The CDR3 is 13 amino acids. The CDR3 bases are TGCAGTGCCAGAACTAGCGCCCAAGAGACCCAGTACTTC. The encoded protein is CSARTSAQETQYF.

This clonotype appeared a few times. With a much larger clone just one base away, this may be a read error. The chain combines TRBV27 with TRBJ1-6, with TRBD1 matching over 8 bases. V shed 6 bases, J shed 10 bases, and the junction held 5 bases outside the gene matches. Per germline, CDR1 MNHEY and CDR2 SMNVEV (reference sequence). The CDR3 covers 13 residues. The CDR3 sequence: CASRPDRVSPLHF. The CDR3 nucleotides read TGTGCCAGCAGGCCGGACAGGGTATCACCCCTCCACTTT.

The chain has TRBV7-9 and TRBJ2-1; D is undetermined. CDR3 length: 15 residues. Trimming left V 6 bases short and J 0 bases short, with 12 bases between. The germline gives CDR1 SEHNR, CDR2 FQNEAQ (reference sequence). The CDR3 protein is CASSSVISSYNEQFF. As DNA, the CDR3 is TGTGCCAGCAGTTCTGTTATAAGCTCCTACAATGAGCAGTTCTTC. Looking up the rest from reference TRBV7-9 and TRBJ2-1 gives the full variable domain: DTGVSQNPRHKITKRGQNVTFRCDPISEHNRLYWYRQTLGQGPEFLTYFQNEAQLEKSRLLSDRFSAERPKGSFSTLEIQRTEQGDSAMYLCASSSVISSYNEQFFGPGTRLTVL.